The next 13 T cell receptor beta chains were all read from a single sample in a study of blood T cell repertoires in COVID-19. Only in-frame clones appear in the TCRdb table, and some are missing; sequencing was by immunoSEQ multiplex PCR. Of approximately 100,000 clones in the sample, approximately 70% are singletons; the top ten hold approximately 6.3%. Sequenced input: peripheral blood. These receptors were taken from an older man with acute or convalescent COVID-19.

The CDR3 reads CASSSVNTGELFF. The CDR3 DNA reads TGTGCCAGCAGTTCGGTAAACACCGGGGAGCTGTTTTTT. This chain links TRBV27 with TRBJ2-2; D call uncertain. CDR3 length: 13 amino acids. Germline V lookup: CDR1 MNHEY, CDR2 SMNVEV (reference sequence). Trimming pared 4 bases from V and 2 bases from J, leaving 5 bases between.

The chain links TRBV20-1 to TRBJ1-1; D not certain. Trimming removed 6 bases from V and 7 bases from J, with 12 bases in between. This CDR3 contains 11 residues. Germline CDR1 and CDR2: DFQATT and SNEGSKA (reference sequence). In DNA form, the CDR3 reads TGCAGTGCCTATAATGAGCGTGAAGCTTTCTTT. This sequence encodes CSAYNEREAFF.

V is TRBV7-2 and J is TRBJ2-5; 11 positions agree with TRBD2. Germline values: CDR1 SGHTA, CDR2 FQGNSA. CDR3 size: 15 residues. The trim removed 5 bases at V and 4 bases at J, leaving 6 bases unmatched. CDR3 residues: CASSPGLAARETQYF. CDR3 coding DNA: TGTGCCAGCAGCCCGGGACTAGCGGCTAGAGAGACCCAGTACTTC. Full variable domain (missing parts from reference TRBV7-2 and TRBJ2-5): GAGVSQSPSNKVTEKGKDVELRCDPISGHTALYWYRQSLGQGLEFLIYFQGNSAPDKSGLPSDRFSAERTGGSVSTLTIQRTQQEDSAVYLCASSPGLAARETQYFGPGTRLLVL.

The gene calls are TRBV4-3 and TRBJ2-7; TRBD1 matches at 10 bases. Germline assignment: CDR1 LGHNA and CDR2 YSLEER. The CDR3 totals 16 residues. Unmatched junction bases numbered 5, after V lost 0 bases and J lost 3 bases. CDR3 in DNA: TGCGCCAGCAGCCAAGACTGGGGGACAGGGGTCTACGAGCAGTACTTC. Amino acid sequence: CASSQDWGTGVYEQYF.

The chain carries TRBV6-5 and TRBJ2-2, with 7 bases fitting TRBD2. The J segment lost 4 bases and the V segment lost 8 bases, leaving 10 bases of the junction unmatched. The CDR3 contains 15 residues. Germline V lookup: CDR1 MNHEY, CDR2 SVGAGI. Here the CDR3 reads CASFGLAETTGELFF. The CDR3 DNA reads TGTGCCAGCTTTGGCCTAGCGGAGACCACCGGGGAGCTGTTTTTT.

V gene TRBV5-1 combines with J gene TRBJ1-1, with D tentatively TRBD1 (5 bases). This CDR3 spans 13 amino acids. V was clipped by 7 bases and J by 0 bases, with 10 bases between them. Germline CDR1 and CDR2: SGHRS and YFSETQ. The CDR3 DNA reads TGCGCCAGCGCGACAGAGTTGAACACTGAAGCTTTCTTT. Its protein is CASATELNTEAFF.

The chain carries TRBV11-2 and TRBJ2-2; 14 bases align to TRBD2. This CDR3 spans 17 amino acids. Germline trimming cut 1 base from V and 7 bases from J; bases unmatched to any gene: 5. The germline V gene has CDR1 SGHAT and CDR2 FQNNGV. The CDR3 DNA is TGTGCCAGCAGCTTAGGGGGACTAGCGGGAGATGGCGGGGAGCTGTTTTTT. This sequence encodes CASSLGGLAGDGGELFF. Full variable domain (outside the CDR3, taken from reference TRBV11-2 and TRBJ2-2): EAGVAQSPRYKIIEKRQSVAFWCNPISGHATLYWYQQILGQGPKLLIQFQNNGVVDDSQLPKDRFSAERLKGVDSTLKIQPAKLEDSAVYLCASSLGGLAGDGGELFFGEGSRLTVL.

The chain has TRBV7-9 and TRBJ2-3, with TRBD2 matching 10 bases. CDR3 length: 15 amino acids. CDR1 is SEHNR and CDR2 is FQNEAQ in the germline V gene (reference sequence). Unmatched junction bases numbered 5, after V lost 2 bases and J lost 6 bases. CDR3 bases: TGTGCCAGCAGCTTAAGGTCTAGCGGGAGTGATACGCAGTATTTT. It encodes CASSLRSSGSDTQYF.

This clone has just a few counts. The rearrangement links TRBV10-2 to TRBJ1-1, with D tentatively TRBD1 (5 bases). V lost 4 bases and J lost 1, with 7 bases in between. This CDR3 region has 13 residues. CDR1 is WSHSY and CDR2 is SAAADI in the germline V gene. CDR3 bases: TGCGCCAGCAGTGCTCAGGGGAACACTGAAGCTTTCTTT. This gives the protein CASSAQGNTEAFF.

This chain links TRBV4-2 with TRBJ1-1; a possible D gene is TRBD1 (5 bases). The CDR3 spans 15 residues. Trimming removed 0 bases from V and 4 bases from J, with 12 bases in between. CDR1 and CDR2 (germline): LGHNA, YNFKEQ. The CDR3 loop reads CASSQDWSGITEAFF. The CDR3 DNA reads TGTGCCAGCAGCCAAGATTGGTCAGGGATCACTGAAGCTTTCTTT.

This clone was found a few times. The rearrangement uses TRBV6-5 and TRBJ1-6; 8 positions agree with TRBD1. Germline V CDR1 and CDR2: MNHEY, SVGAGI. CDR3 size: 15 residues. J was trimmed by 9 bases and V by 0 bases; bases with no gene match: 4. The CDR3 bases are TGTGCCAGCAGTTACTCGACAGGGGTGGGTTCACCCCTCCACTTT. This encodes CASSYSTGVGSPLHF.

The rearrangement links TRBV28 to TRBJ2-5; TRBD2 might be the D (6 bases). This CDR3 region has 12 residues. Germline CDR1 reads MDHEN; CDR2 reads SYDVKM. V lost 8 bases and J 5 bases, leaving 12 bases between the germline ends. DNA for the CDR3: TGTGCCAGCCATAGCGGAGGGGAGACCCAGTACTTC. Protein product: CASHSGGETQYF.

This chain joins TRBV7-3 and TRBJ2-1, with D uncertain. V shed 2 bases and J shed 16 bases, with 18 bases lying between them. Germline CDR1 and CDR2: SGHTA and FQGTGA. The CDR3 covers 13 residues. The CDR3 bases are TGTGCCAGCAGCTTATCTCTCAACCAAGCGATTTTCTTC. Translating gives CASSLSLNQAIFF.